These 9 T cell receptor beta chains were sequenced from one sample in a study of blood T cell repertoires in COVID-19. Profiling relied on immunoSEQ multiplex PCR, and the TCRdb table lists in-frame clones only, not all of them. The table includes 95,000 to 150,000 clones, 74% detected once. Sequenced: peripheral blood. The receptors were sampled from a man between 60 and 70 years old with acute or convalescent COVID-19.

V usage is TRBV3-1 (or the pseudogene TRBV3-2) and J usage is TRBJ1-2; no firm D call. Trimming removed 0 bases from V and 7 bases from J, with 15 bases in between. Germline values: CDR1 LGHDT, CDR2 YNNKEL (reference sequence). This CDR3 is built from 15 residues. DNA for the CDR3: TGTGCCAGCAGCCAAGATTCGAGAGGAGTGTTTGGCTACACCTTC. It encodes CASSQDSRGVFGYTF.

The rearrangement joins TRBV6-5 to TRBJ2-1; TRBD2 aligns across 8 bases. Germline V gene data show CDR1 as MNHEY and CDR2 as SVGAGI. There are 13 residues in the CDR3. The trim removed 6 bases at V and 10 bases at J, leaving 8 bases unmatched. CDR3 protein: CASRGLTSGEQFF. The CDR3 DNA is TGTGCCAGCAGGGGGCTTACTAGCGGAGAGCAGTTCTTC.

In this sample, this clone turned up a few times. The genes are TRBV7-8 and TRBJ2-4; D is uncertain. V was clipped by 5 bases and J by 5 bases, with 10 bases between them. The CDR3 has 13 amino acids. Germline CDR1 is SGHVS and CDR2 is FQNEAQ. The CDR3 protein is CASSQSGQNIQYF. CDR3 in DNA: TGTGCCAGCAGCCAGAGTGGGCAAAACATTCAGTACTTC. Complete variable domain (other parts from reference TRBV7-8 and TRBJ2-4): GAGVSQSPRYKVAKRGQDVALRCDPISGHVSLFWYQQALGQGPEFLTYFQNEAQLDKSGLPSDRFFAERPEGSVSTLKIQRTQQEDSAVYLCASSQSGQNIQYFGAGTRLSVL.

This clone has only a few counts. The CDR3 DNA reads as TGTGCCAGCAGCTTGGACCGAGGCTCTGGGGCCAACGTCCTGACTTTC. Amino acid sequence: CASSLDRGSGANVLTF. J is TRBJ2-6 and V is TRBV5-5, with no clear D. Between the trimmed V and J ends, which lost 0 bases and 0 bases, there was a span of 7 bases. Germline V gene data show CDR1 as SGHKS and CDR2 as YYEKEE (reference sequence). The CDR3 runs to 16 residues.

The CDR3 sequence is CASSLQGALGGYTF. CDR3 nucleotide sequence: TGTGCCAGCAGCCTACAGGGGGCCCTAGGAGGCTACACCTTC. The J gene is TRBJ1-2, the V gene TRBV27, with 9 nucleotides matching TRBD1. V lost 6 bases and J lost 8; bases outside the gene matches: 10. This CDR3 comprises 14 residues. CDR1 and CDR2 (germline): MNHEY, SMNVEV (reference sequence).

In this sample, this clone turned up a few times. The chain has TRBV10-2 and TRBJ2-3; 11 bases are a match to TRBD2. The CDR3 loop spans 15 amino acids. Germline V CDR1 and CDR2: WSHSY, SAAADI. With V trimmed by 8 bases and J by 1 base, 5 bases remained unmatched. In DNA form, the CDR3 reads TGCGCCAGCTGCCTTAGCGGGGGGGGCACAGATACGCAGTATTTT. Encoded protein: CASCLSGGGTDTQYF.

The genes are TRBV29-1 and TRBJ1-5; 7 bases map to TRBD1. Unmatched junction bases numbered 10, after V lost 6 bases and J lost 5 bases. The length of the CDR3 is 14 residues. Germline lookup yields CDR1 SQVTM and CDR2 ANQGSEA. CDR3 DNA sequence: TGCAGCGTCGCCTGGACAGGAAGGGATCAGCCCCAGCATTTT. Amino acid sequence: CSVAWTGRDQPQHF.

J is TRBJ2-7 and V is TRBV11-2, with D hard to call. The CDR3 totals 14 residues. Germline lookup yields CDR1 SGHAT and CDR2 FQNNGV. V was pared by 2 bases and J by 5 bases, with 13 bases between. In nucleotides, the CDR3 is TGTGCCAGCAGCTTATCCGGTCTGGTCAACGAGCAGTACTTC. This codes for CASSLSGLVNEQYF.

The chain combines TRBV15 with TRBJ1-2; a possible D gene is TRBD1 (5 bases). Deletions cut 0 bases from V and 3 bases from J, with 8 bases between. This CDR3 is 14 amino acids long. Looked up from germline, CDR1 is LNHNV and CDR2 is YYDKDF (reference sequence). The chain's CDR3 is CATSRDRGDYGYTF. CDR3 sequence (DNA): TGTGCCACCAGCAGAGATCGGGGGGACTATGGCTACACCTTC.